Included here is one T cell receptor beta chain sequence, with context. In the original workflow: Amplification from reference gene primers served as the basis for estimated nucleated cell counts. The method was immunoSEQ multiplex PCR; TCRdb's version includes in-frame clones alone and lacks a portion of them. V, J and clone size derive from that table, while D and trimming were established from the DNA sequence. The sample lists around 260,000 clones; under 90% were seen once. This CDR3 has 16 amino acids. With 5 bases clipped from V and 4 bases from J, the junction kept 10 bases outside the gene matches. Germline V gives CDR1 MDHEN, CDR2 SYDVKM. These data originate in a study of blood T cell repertoires in COVID-19. Background on the study: Samples representing acute and convalescent COVID-19 were sourced from the United States, Italy and Spain. PBMCs, B-cell-depleted T cells, or T cells provided the cDNA or gDNA that made up the material.

The chain employs TRBV28 and TRBJ1-2; 10 bases map to TRBD1. This TCR came from a woman in her forties or fifties who had recovered from COVID-19. The sequenced sample consisted of peripheral blood. Here the CDR3 DNA reads TGTGCCAGCAGTCGGGCCGGGACAGGGGCTCTCTATGGCTACACCTTC. It is translated as CASSRAGTGALYGYTF.